The clone carrying this T cell receptor (beta chain) occurred many times. The antigen is unknown. This entry comes from a study of T-cell memory formation after mild COVID-19. Overall study: Largely donor-specific TCR clusters were found.

Study-wide findings and caveats: Pre-infection memory contained some responding clones, which suggested that cross-reactive memory had joined. Contracting CD4+ clones lay largely in CM and EM, with CD8+ ones residing in EMRA.

CDR1 is SQVTM and CDR2 is ANQGSEA in the germline V gene. V was trimmed by 6 bases and J by 5 bases, leaving 19 bases between them. The CDR3 covers 14 residues. With constant-segment primers, 5'RACE yielded cDNA libraries of TCR alpha and TCR beta that carried sample barcodes and UMIs. TCRdb redid the calling of the 5' RACE reads with MiXCR, one entry per CDR3 protein. The sample carries around 340,000 distinct CDR3 sequences, roughly 15% recorded once. V is TRBV29-1 and J is TRBJ1-2, with D uncertain. The source material was PBMCs or a T cell subset sorted from them (not recorded which). The clonotype comes from a man aged 18 to 29 who had mild COVID-19 (a few samples of this study predate the infection). Cell type and time point are not known. CDR3: CSVDAFPREYGYTF. CDR3 in DNA: TGCAGCGTCGACGCTTTTCCTAGGGAGTATGGCTACACCTTC.